This TCR beta chain comes out of a study of Graves' ophthalmopathy and Graves' hyperthyroidism. The wider study: Where ophthalmopathy was absent within 18 months of follow-up, hyperthyroidism was stable.

Overall study findings and caveats: The blood repertoire also included most expanded thyroid clonotypes above 0.001 frequency. Cross-validated, the 13-signature model showed 87.88%/81.08% sensitivity/specificity, and 80%/75% in the test set.

Concerning this clonotype: The antigen remains undetermined.

From germline, CDR1 is SGHTA and CDR2 FQGTGA. Trimming shortened V by 8 bases and J by 0 bases, and 20 bases separated the two germline ends. This CDR3 is 17 amino acids long. The study amplified TCR beta CDR3 regions using RNA transcripts. The first round was an RT-PCR with HTBI primers, and the second round was a multiplex PCR. Each CDR3 protein gets one entry after TCRdb re-called the multiplex PCR reads with MiXCR. In the table there are around 1.1 million distinct CDR3 sequences, roughly two fifths of which are singletons. The clonotype originates from an adult man with Graves' hyperthyroidism. The chain couples TRBV7-3 to TRBJ1-3; D is unclear. Input material: peripheral blood or thyroid tissue (not recorded which). The DNA for the CDR3 is TGTGCCAGCCTGGTATATCTTGTCCTAAACTCTGGAAACACCATATATTTT. As protein: CASLVYLVLNSGNTIYF.